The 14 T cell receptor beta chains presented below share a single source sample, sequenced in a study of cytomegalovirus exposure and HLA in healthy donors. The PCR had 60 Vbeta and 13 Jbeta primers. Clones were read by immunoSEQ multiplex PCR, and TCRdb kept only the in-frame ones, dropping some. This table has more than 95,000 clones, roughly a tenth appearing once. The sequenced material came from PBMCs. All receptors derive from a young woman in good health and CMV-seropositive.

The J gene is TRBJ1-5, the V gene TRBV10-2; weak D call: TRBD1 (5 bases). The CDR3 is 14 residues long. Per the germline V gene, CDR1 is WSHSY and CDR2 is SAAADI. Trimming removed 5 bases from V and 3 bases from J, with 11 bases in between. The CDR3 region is CASSPGGVNQPQHF. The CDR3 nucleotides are TGCGCCAGCAGTCCTGGGGGGGTCAATCAGCCCCAGCATTTT.

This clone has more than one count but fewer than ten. CDR3 bases: TGTGCCAGCAGCATTCTCCTGCGACAGGGGCTGGTGAATGAGCAGTTCTTC. Amino acids: CASSILLRQGLVNEQFF. The rearrangement joins TRBV21-1 to TRBJ2-1; the D call TRBD1 from the table was never checked on the DNA. TRBV21-1 corresponds to a pseudogene. CDR3 length equals 17 residues.

CDR3 in DNA: TGTGCCAGCAGCCTGGACACTTCCGGGGAGCTGTTTTTT. This encodes CASSLDTSGELFF. The chain recombines TRBV14 with TRBJ2-2, with D perhaps TRBD1 (5 bases). The CDR3 covers 13 residues. Trimming removed 4 bases from V and 6 bases from J, with 9 bases in between. Germline assignment: CDR1 SGHDN and CDR2 FVKESK.

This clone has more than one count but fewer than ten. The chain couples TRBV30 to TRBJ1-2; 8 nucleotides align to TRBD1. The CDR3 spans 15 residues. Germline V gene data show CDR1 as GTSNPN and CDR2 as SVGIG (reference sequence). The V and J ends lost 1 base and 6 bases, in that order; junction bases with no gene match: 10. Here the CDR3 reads CAWSGWTGTSNGYTF. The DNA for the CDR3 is TGTGCCTGGAGTGGGTGGACAGGGACGTCCAATGGCTACACCTTC.

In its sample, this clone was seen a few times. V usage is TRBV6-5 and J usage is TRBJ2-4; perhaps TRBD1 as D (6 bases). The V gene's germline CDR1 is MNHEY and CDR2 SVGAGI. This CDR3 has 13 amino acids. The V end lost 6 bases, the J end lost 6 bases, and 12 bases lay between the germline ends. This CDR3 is CASRRSRGNIQYF. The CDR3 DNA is TGTGCCAGCAGACGGAGCAGGGGAAACATTCAGTACTTC.

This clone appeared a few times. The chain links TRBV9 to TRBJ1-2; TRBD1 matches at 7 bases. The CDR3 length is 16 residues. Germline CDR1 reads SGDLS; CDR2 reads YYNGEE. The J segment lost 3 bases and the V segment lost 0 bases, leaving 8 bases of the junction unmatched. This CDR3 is CASSVEAWGTDYGYTF. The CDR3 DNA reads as TGTGCCAGCAGCGTAGAAGCATGGGGGACAGACTATGGCTACACCTTC.

CDR3 protein: CASSGLAGGGRELFF. The CDR3 region has the DNA TGCGCCAGCAGCGGACTAGCGGGAGGAGGGAGGGAGCTGTTTTTT. J is TRBJ2-2 and V is TRBV4-1; 14 nucleotides agree with TRBD2. The CDR3 contains 15 residues. Germline assignment: CDR1 MGHRA and CDR2 YSYEKL. Trimming took 5 bases from V and 9 from J; bases not matched to a gene: 5.

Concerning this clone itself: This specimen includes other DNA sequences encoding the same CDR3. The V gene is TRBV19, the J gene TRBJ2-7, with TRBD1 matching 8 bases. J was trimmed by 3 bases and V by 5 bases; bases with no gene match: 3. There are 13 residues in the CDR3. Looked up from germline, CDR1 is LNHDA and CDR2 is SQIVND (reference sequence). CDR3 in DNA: TGTGCCAGTAGTTTCGGACAGGGCTACGAGCAGTACTTC. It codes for CASSFGQGYEQYF.

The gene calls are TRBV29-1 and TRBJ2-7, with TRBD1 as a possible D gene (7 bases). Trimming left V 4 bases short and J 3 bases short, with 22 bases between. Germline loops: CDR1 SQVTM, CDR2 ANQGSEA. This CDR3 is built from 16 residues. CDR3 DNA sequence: TGCAGCGTTGGGAGGGGGAGGCAGGGGGGTTTCTACGAGCAGTACTTC. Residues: CSVGRGRQGGFYEQYF.

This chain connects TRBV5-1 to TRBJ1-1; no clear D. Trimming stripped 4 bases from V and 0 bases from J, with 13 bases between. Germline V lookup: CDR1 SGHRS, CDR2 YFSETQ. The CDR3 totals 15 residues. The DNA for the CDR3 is TGCGCCAGCAGCGATCGGGGAGGCTTGAACACTGAAGCTTTCTTT. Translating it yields CASSDRGGLNTEAFF.

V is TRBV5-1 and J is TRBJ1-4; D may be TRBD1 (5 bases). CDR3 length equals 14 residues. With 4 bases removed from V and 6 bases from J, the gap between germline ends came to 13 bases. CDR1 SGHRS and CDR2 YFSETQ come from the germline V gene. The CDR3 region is CASSQDSLDEKLFF. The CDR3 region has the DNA TGCGCCAGCAGCCAAGACAGCCTAGATGAAAAACTGTTTTTT.

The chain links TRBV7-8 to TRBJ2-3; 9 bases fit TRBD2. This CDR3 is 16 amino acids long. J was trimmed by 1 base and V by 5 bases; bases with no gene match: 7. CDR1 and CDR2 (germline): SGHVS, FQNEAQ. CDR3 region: CASSTLSGGRTDTQYF. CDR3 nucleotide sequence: TGTGCCAGCAGCACTCTTAGCGGGGGTCGCACAGATACGCAGTATTTT.

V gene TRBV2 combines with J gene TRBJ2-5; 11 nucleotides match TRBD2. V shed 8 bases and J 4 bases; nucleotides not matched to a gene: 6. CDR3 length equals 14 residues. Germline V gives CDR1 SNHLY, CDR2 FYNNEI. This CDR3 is CASQGLAGGETQYF. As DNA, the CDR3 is TGTGCCAGCCAAGGGCTAGCGGGGGGAGAGACCCAGTACTTC.

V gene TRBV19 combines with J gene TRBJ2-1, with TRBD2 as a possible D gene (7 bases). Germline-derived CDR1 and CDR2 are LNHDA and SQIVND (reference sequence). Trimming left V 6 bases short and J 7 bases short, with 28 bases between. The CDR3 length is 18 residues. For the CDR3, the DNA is TGTGCCAGTAGCCCTCGGGGGAGCGGGATAGGGGGGAAAAATGAGCAGTTCTTC. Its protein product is CASSPRGSGIGGKNEQFF.